Described below is a single T cell receptor (beta chain) sequence and its context. Authors' analysis steps: Nucleated cell counts were estimated from reference gene primer amplification. Data came from immunoSEQ multiplex PCR; TCRdb stores just in-frame clones and leaves some out. For V, J and clone size, that table is used; D and trimming come from the DNA. The sample shows under 200,000 clones, more than 75% of them seen only once. The data are from a study of blood T cell repertoires in COVID-19. The overall study: The cDNA or gDNA used as material had been derived from T cells, B-cell-depleted T cells, or PBMCs.

The V segment lost 7 bases and the J segment 5 bases; nucleotides outside the gene matches: 12. The CDR3 has 16 amino acids. The germline V gene has CDR1 SNHLY and CDR2 FYNNEI. The rearrangement uses TRBV2 and TRBJ2-1, with 9 bases identical to TRBD1. Source material: peripheral blood. The source of this sequence is a man between 18 and 29 years old with COVID-19, enrolled during active disease. This CDR3 is CASILAGTGLNNEQFF. The CDR3 DNA follows: TGTGCCAGCATACTGGCCGGGACAGGGCTTAACAATGAGCAGTTCTTC.